The 2 T cell receptor beta chains in this list originate from one sample, sequenced in a study of cytomegalovirus exposure and HLA in healthy donors (dated by TCRdb to 2017 to 2019). Library preparation was by the immunoSEQ multiplex PCR assay. For the multiplex PCR, a mixture combining 60 forward primers for TCR Vbeta segments and 13 reverse primers for TCR Jbeta segments was used. The immuneACCESS repertoire file appears here via TCRdb, limited to in-frame rearrangements. These files lack a portion of the clones; in checked studies, under half of the deficit traces to unresolved V genes, and the cause of the others is not known. The sample yields 150,000 or so clones; 80% were counted once. The top ten clonotypes cover over 8% of the sample. What was sequenced was PBMCs. The receptors were sampled from a man between 18 and 35 years old in good health and CMV-seropositive.

This clone showed up just once. The CDR3 loop reads CAWVYHEITGELFF. As DNA, the CDR3 is TGTGCCTGGGTCTATCACGAAATAACCGGGGAGCTGTTTTTT. The chain is built from TRBV30 and TRBJ2-2; no reliable D call. CDR1 and CDR2 (germline): GTSNPN, SVGIG (reference sequence). The CDR3 is made up of 14 amino acids. The germline V and J ends were trimmed by 5 bases and 5 bases, with 15 bases remaining between them.

This clone was seen just once. The V gene is TRBV28, the J gene TRBJ2-4, with D perhaps matching TRBD2 (5 bases). The V gene lost 8 bases and the J gene lost 4 bases, with 12 bases spanning the gap. The CDR3 is 13 amino acids. Germline assignment: CDR1 MDHEN and CDR2 SYDVKM. The CDR3, as DNA: TGTGCCAGCCGGGCGGGCCTAAAAAACATTCAGTACTTC. It codes for CASRAGLKNIQYF.